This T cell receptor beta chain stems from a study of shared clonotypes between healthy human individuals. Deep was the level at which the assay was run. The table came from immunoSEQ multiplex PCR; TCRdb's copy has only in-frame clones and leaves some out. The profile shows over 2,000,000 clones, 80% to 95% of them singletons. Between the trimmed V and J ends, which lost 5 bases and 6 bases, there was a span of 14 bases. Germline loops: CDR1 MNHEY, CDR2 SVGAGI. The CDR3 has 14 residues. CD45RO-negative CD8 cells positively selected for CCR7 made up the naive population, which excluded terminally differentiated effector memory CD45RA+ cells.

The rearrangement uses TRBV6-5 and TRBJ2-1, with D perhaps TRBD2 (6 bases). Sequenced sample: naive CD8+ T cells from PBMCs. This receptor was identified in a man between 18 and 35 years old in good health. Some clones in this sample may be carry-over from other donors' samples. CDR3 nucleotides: TGTGCCAGCAGTAGACTAGACCCCCTCAATGAGCAGTTCTTC. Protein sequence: CASSRLDPLNEQFF.